A selection of T cell receptor beta chains follows, all from one sample in a study of blood T cell repertoires in COVID-19. Profiled with immunoSEQ multiplex PCR; TCRdb holds only in-frame clones, not every one. The profile shows about 370,000 clones, about 90% of them singletons. Sequencing used peripheral blood. The receptors here all came from a woman under 40 with COVID-19, enrolled during active disease. The CDR3 runs from the conserved cysteine through the conserved F or W. The order of the fields is D gene, V gene, J gene, CDR3 protein. The D gene is left open where the match is weak.

d_call: TRBD1
v_call: TRBV28
j_call: TRBJ1-2
cdr3_aa: CASRGTGVGYTF

d_call: TRBD1
v_call: TRBV15
j_call: TRBJ1-2
cdr3_aa: CATSRDQGAAGYTF

d_call: NA
v_call: TRBV25-1
j_call: TRBJ1-1
cdr3_aa: CASSVGAGTEAFF

d_call: NA
v_call: TRBV18
j_call: TRBJ2-3
cdr3_aa: CASSPSGDTQYF

d_call: NA
v_call: TRBV7-2
j_call: TRBJ1-1
cdr3_aa: CASSINLNTEAFF

d_call: NA
v_call: TRBV4-1
j_call: TRBJ2-7
cdr3_aa: CASSQEGTFSTYEQYF

d_call: TRBD2
v_call: TRBV9
j_call: TRBJ2-1
cdr3_aa: CASSVGAREYDEQFF

d_call: NA
v_call: TRBV4-1
j_call: TRBJ1-6
cdr3_aa: CASSQDWGLGSPLHF

d_call: TRBD1
v_call: TRBV19
j_call: TRBJ1-1
cdr3_aa: CASSPPDRANTEAFF

d_call: NA
v_call: TRBV27
j_call: TRBJ1-1
cdr3_aa: CASVGRARGSTEAFF

d_call: TRBD1
v_call: TRBV5-1
j_call: TRBJ1-1
cdr3_aa: CASSLGWGRGSTEAFF

d_call: NA
v_call: TRBV12-3/TRBV12-4
j_call: TRBJ2-1
cdr3_aa: CASSGSQYEQFF

d_call: NA
v_call: TRBV5-4
j_call: TRBJ2-1
cdr3_aa: CASSLPLSREQFF

d_call: NA
v_call: TRBV7-2
j_call: TRBJ2-7
cdr3_aa: CASSLVPTAPPYEQYF